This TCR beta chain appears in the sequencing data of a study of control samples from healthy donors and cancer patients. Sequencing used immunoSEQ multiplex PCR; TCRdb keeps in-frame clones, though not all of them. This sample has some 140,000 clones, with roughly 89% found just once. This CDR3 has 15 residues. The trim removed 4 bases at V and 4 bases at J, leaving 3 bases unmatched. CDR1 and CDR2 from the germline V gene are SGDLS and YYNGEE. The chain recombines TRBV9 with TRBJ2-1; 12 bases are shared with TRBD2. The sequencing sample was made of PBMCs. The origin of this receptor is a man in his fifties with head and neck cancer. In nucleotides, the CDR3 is TGTGCCAGCAGCTCCGGACTAGCGGGGTACAATGAGCAGTTCTTC. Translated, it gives CASSSGLAGYNEQFF.